The entry below gives a single TCR beta chain sequence along with its context. Its antigen remains unknown. This specimen belongs to a study of shared clonotypes between healthy human individuals. Study-wide results and caveats: The study found about 5.1% of naive CD4 clonotypes shared across a handful of donors.

CDR3 length: 19 amino acids. The ends lost 4 bases at V and 3 bases at J; junction bases unmatched: 13. CDR1 is SGHTA, CDR2 FQGNSA, per germline. Running of the assay took place at deep level. Using immunoSEQ multiplex PCR, the repertoire was profiled, and TCRdb retains in-frame clones only, with some absent. The sample includes around 2.1 million clones, around 95% seen only once; the top ten take less than 0.15%. The sample taken for sequencing was naive CD4+ T cells sorted from blood. The subset here: CD45RA+ positively selected. The sequence came from a man between 18 and 29 years old in good health. V is TRBV7-2 and J is TRBJ2-3; 13 bases match TRBD2. The CDR3 sequence is CASSSGTSGKSGGTDTQYF. As DNA, the CDR3 is TGTGCCAGCAGCTCCGGGACTAGCGGGAAAAGCGGGGGGACAGATACGCAGTATTTT.